The 30 T cell receptor beta chains listed next were all sequenced from one sample in a study of T-cell memory formation after mild COVID-19. One entry per CDR3 protein results from TCRdb running MiXCR on the 5' RACE reads. The sample yields around 300,000 distinct CDR3 sequences, around 15% seen once. The source material was PBMCs or a T cell subset sorted from them (not recorded which). The origin of the receptors is a man younger than 30 who had mild COVID-19 (a few samples of this study predate the infection). Cell type and time point are not known.

The V and J genes are TRBV6-5 and TRBJ2-3; D not resolved. Trimming left V 3 bases short and J 4 bases short, with 11 bases between. In germline, CDR1 is MNHEY, CDR2 SVGAGI. This CDR3 spans 14 amino acids. The CDR3 DNA reads TGTGCCAGCAGTTATTTTGGAAATCCAGATACGCAGTATTTT. It yields the protein CASSYFGNPDTQYF.

This clonotype was seen more than once but under ten times. The J gene is TRBJ2-1, the V gene TRBV28, with D possibly matching TRBD2 (6 bases). The CDR3 sequence is 12 residues long. Germline V gives CDR1 MDHEN, CDR2 SYDVKM. V lost 5 bases and J lost 8, with 10 bases in between. In DNA form, the CDR3 reads TGTGCCAGCAGTCCGGGGGTCTATGAGCAGTTCTTC. Amino acid sequence: CASSPGVYEQFF.

This chain uses TRBV7-9 with TRBJ1-5; TRBD1 agrees at 7 bases. Germline values: CDR1 SEHNR, CDR2 FQNEAQ (reference sequence). V shed 5 bases and J 3 bases; nucleotides not matched to a gene: 4. The CDR3 extends over 14 amino acids. The CDR3 reads CASSRTGLNQPQHF. DNA of the CDR3: TGTGCCAGCAGCCGGACAGGTCTCAATCAGCCCCAGCATTTT.

The CDR3: CASSVSLGTRADTQYF. The CDR3 coding sequence is TGTGCCAGCAGCGTAAGCTTGGGGACCCGCGCAGATACGCAGTATTTT. The chain combines TRBV9 with TRBJ2-3, with D perhaps given as TRBD1 or TRBD2 (5 bases each). The CDR3 length is 16 residues. CDR1 is SGDLS and CDR2 is YYNGEE in the germline V gene. V was clipped by 1 base and J by 4 bases, with 16 bases between them.

This clonotype was detected only a few times. This chain joins TRBV14 and TRBJ1-1, with D perhaps matching TRBD1 (5 bases). The length of the CDR3 is 16 residues. Germline CDR1 reads SGHDN; CDR2 reads FVKESK. V was cut by 4 bases and J by 3 bases, with 18 bases left in between. The CDR3 spells CASSPRQKGLDTEAFF. The CDR3 DNA reads TGTGCCAGCAGCCCTCGACAAAAGGGGCTGGACACTGAAGCTTTCTTT.

The J gene is TRBJ2-1, the V gene TRBV6-5; D is possibly TRBD1 or TRBD2 (5 bases each). The CDR3 has 13 amino acids. V gave up 4 bases and J gave up 5 bases, with 9 bases separating them. Per the germline V gene, CDR1 is MNHEY and CDR2 is SVGAGI. DNA for the CDR3: TGTGCCAGCAGTTGGGGACGTGACAATGAGCAGTTCTTC. As protein: CASSWGRDNEQFF.

In this sample, this clonotype turned up a few times. V gene TRBV24-1 combines with J gene TRBJ2-3; D is perhaps TRBD2 (6 bases). V was clipped by 4 bases and J by 8 bases, with 15 bases between them. This CDR3 comprises 14 residues. Per germline, CDR1 KGHDR and CDR2 SFDVKD. CDR3: CATSDPGGGGTQYF. The CDR3 DNA reads as TGTGCCACCAGTGACCCCGGGGGAGGAGGTACGCAGTATTTT.

The chain carries TRBV29-1 and TRBJ1-1; 8 positions match TRBD1. The V gene's germline CDR1 is SQVTM and CDR2 ANQGSEA. After removal of 5 bases from V and 1 base from J, the junction contained 3 bases not matched to a gene. This CDR3 comprises 13 residues. The CDR3 loop is CSVRGQENTEAFF. CDR3 nucleotides: TGCAGCGTTAGGGGACAGGAGAACACTGAAGCTTTCTTT.

The rearrangement links TRBV20-1 to TRBJ2-3; tentative D call: TRBD2 (5 bases). The CDR3 is 15 residues long. Deletions cut 0 bases from V and 2 bases from J, with 12 bases between. Germline CDR1 DFQATT, CDR2 SNEGSKA (reference sequence). CDR3 DNA sequence: TGCAGTGCTAGAGATGCGGGCCTTACCACAGATACGCAGTATTTT. Translated, it gives CSARDAGLTTDTQYF.

The gene calls are TRBV2 and TRBJ2-5; TRBD2 is a possible D gene (5 bases). V was clipped by 7 bases and J by 3 bases, with 12 bases between them. CDR3 length equals 13 residues. CDR1 is SNHLY and CDR2 is FYNNEI in the germline V gene. The CDR3 bases are TGTGCCAGCAAGGAGGTGTCAGAAGAGACCCAGTACTTC. This encodes CASKEVSEETQYF.

The count of this clonotype is one. The rearrangement uses TRBV27 and TRBJ1-2, with 8 bases aligning to TRBD1. Germline CDR1 reads MNHEY; CDR2 reads SMNVEV (reference sequence). CDR3 length equals 16 residues. The trim removed 8 bases at V and 3 bases at J, leaving 14 bases unmatched. CDR3 DNA: TGTGCCAGCGGGCCCTCCGGGACAGGACGGTACTATGGCTACACCTTC. Translated: CASGPSGTGRYYGYTF.

This clonotype came up a few times. The V call is TRBV6-1, the J call TRBJ2-7; 9 bases are a match to TRBD1. The CDR3 spans 16 residues. CDR1 and CDR2 (germline): MNHNS, SASEGT. Losses at the gene ends were 2 bases for V and 2 bases for J; bases not matched to a gene: 7. The CDR3 is CASSELGQGSTYEQYF. The DNA for the CDR3 is TGTGCCAGCAGTGAACTTGGACAGGGGTCGACCTACGAGCAGTACTTC.

This clonotype was found a few times. The gene calls are TRBV7-9 and TRBJ2-2; 8 bases agree with TRBD1. The CDR3 runs 17 residues. Germline assignment: CDR1 SEHNR and CDR2 FQNEAQ (reference sequence). The V segment lost 3 bases and the J segment 0 bases; nucleotides outside the gene matches: 6. The CDR3, as DNA: TGTGCCAGCAGCTTTACAGGGGGAGGATCGAACACCGGGGAGCTGTTTTTT. Protein sequence: CASSFTGGGSNTGELFF.

This sequence joins TRBV12-3 or TRBV12-4 and TRBJ2-5, with D tentatively TRBD2 (6 bases). Trimming cost V 7 bases and J 5 bases, with 17 bases left between them. The CDR3 is 14 amino acids. CDR3 DNA: TGTGCCAGCACCCGAGGGCGGGACCGGGAGACCCAGTACTTC. Protein product: CASTRGRDRETQYF.

The table lists this clonotype with a few counts. Mismatch with germline at one junction end may stem from a read error. The genes are TRBV7-7 and TRBJ2-3; no firm D call. This CDR3 is built from 13 residues. CDR1 SSHAT and CDR2 FNYEAQ come from the germline V gene (reference sequence). The CDR3 here is CASSFGSADTQYF. CDR3 nucleotide sequence: TGTGCTAGCAGCTTTGGTTCGGCAGATACGCAGTATTTT.

This clonotype was picked up a small number of times. The chain is built from TRBV11-1 and TRBJ1-4; D remains unclear. This CDR3 has 14 amino acids. V was clipped by 4 bases and J by 8 bases, with 14 bases between them. CDR1 is SGHAT and CDR2 is FQDESV in the germline V gene (reference sequence). The CDR3 nucleotides are TGTGCCAGCAGCTCCGAAGGGTCTTACGAAAAACTGTTTTTT. The encoded protein is CASSSEGSYEKLFF.

This clonotype has a handful of counts. The chain employs TRBV29-1 and TRBJ2-3, with D possibly TRBD2 on 5 matching bases. The CDR3 is 12 residues long. Trimming took off 6 bases at V and 1 base at J, with 8 bases between the two ends. CDR1 and CDR2 (germline): SQVTM, ANQGSEA. The CDR3, as DNA: TGCAGCGTCGCGGAGGGCACAGATACGCAGTATTTT. This translates into CSVAEGTDTQYF.

This clonotype occurred a few times. The junction shows a germline mismatch at one end, possibly a read error. V usage is TRBV4-3 and J usage is TRBJ2-3; unclear D gene. The CDR3 has 16 residues. Germline V gene data show CDR1 as LGHNA and CDR2 as YSLEER. The CDR3 region is CASSEDLASSSDTQYF. CDR3 DNA: TGCGCCAGCAGCGAAGACCTGGCGTCGTCCTCAGATACGCAGTATTTT.

The chain is built from TRBV5-1 and TRBJ1-6; 10 nucleotides line up with TRBD1. Losses at the gene ends were 0 bases for V and 8 bases for J; bases not matched to a gene: 5. CDR3 size: 16 residues. Germline values: CDR1 SGHRS, CDR2 YFSETQ. CDR3 region: CASSLATGTGDSPLHF. The CDR3 DNA is TGCGCCAGCAGCTTGGCTACCGGGACAGGGGATTCACCCCTCCACTTT.

There are a few counts of this clonotype. This sequence joins TRBV5-1 and TRBJ1-5; TRBD1 matches at 9 bases. CDR3 length equals 14 residues. Germline lookup yields CDR1 SGHRS and CDR2 YFSETQ. V shed 4 bases and J 6 bases; nucleotides not matched to a gene: 5. DNA for the CDR3: TGCGCCAGCAGCCCCGGGACAGGGATTCAGCCCCAGCATTTT. Translated: CASSPGTGIQPQHF.

This clonotype was seen a few times. The rearrangement uses TRBV7-3 and TRBJ2-2, with a tentative D call TRBD2 (6 bases). V lost 5 bases and J lost 6, with 13 bases in between. CDR3 length: 14 residues. From germline, CDR1 is SGHTA and CDR2 FQGTGA. For the CDR3, the DNA is TGTGCCAGCAGCACGGGACTGGGGCCCGGGGAGCTGTTTTTT. This gives the protein CASSTGLGPGELFF. The full variable domain, completed using reference TRBV7-3 and TRBJ2-2, is GAGVSQTPSNKVTEKGKYVELRCDPISGHTALYWYRQSLGQGPEFLIYFQGTGAADDSGLPNDRFFAVRPEGSVSTLKIQRTERGDSAVYLCASSTGLGPGELFFGEGSRLTVL.

The J gene is TRBJ2-2, the V gene TRBV12-3 or TRBV12-4; no clear D. V lost 6 bases and J 4 bases, leaving 15 bases between the germline ends. This CDR3 spans 15 amino acids. In DNA, the CDR3 is TGTGCCAGCAGGAAGGCCGATCTGTTCACCGGGGAGCTGTTTTTT. Its translation is CASRKADLFTGELFF.

Ten or more counts support this clonotype. This sequence joins TRBV20-1 and TRBJ2-1; 12 bases are a match to TRBD2. CDR3 length: 13 residues. Germline CDR1 is DFQATT and CDR2 is SNEGSKA (reference sequence). V was clipped by 7 bases and J by 7 bases; unmatched bases: 5. The CDR3 bases are TGCAGTGGGCCGACTAGCGGGGGAAATGAGCAGTTCTTC. Protein sequence: CSGPTSGGNEQFF.

This clonotype has a handful of counts. The chain has TRBV10-3 and TRBJ2-3; possible D gene TRBD1, 6 bases. V lost 0 bases and J lost 0, with 10 bases in between. CDR3 length: 16 amino acids. The V gene's germline CDR1 is ENHRY and CDR2 SYGVKD. The CDR3: CAISESTGPSTDTQYF. The DNA of the CDR3 is TGTGCCATCAGTGAGTCGACAGGACCCAGCACAGATACGCAGTATTTT.

In its sample, this clonotype was seen a few times. The chain couples TRBV6-6 to TRBJ2-7, with D possibly TRBD2 on 6 matching bases. CDR1 MNHNY and CDR2 SVGAGI come from the germline V gene (reference sequence). This CDR3 has 15 residues. V was shortened by 3 bases and J by 5 bases, with 17 bases between the two germline ends. The CDR3 nucleotides read TGTGCCAGCAGTTATGAAGTGGGGGGAGTCAACGAGCAGTACTTC. Translating gives CASSYEVGGVNEQYF.

The chain links TRBV4-3 to TRBJ2-3, with 13 bases fitting TRBD2. After removal of 6 bases from V and 10 bases from J, the junction contained 13 bases not matched to a gene. CDR1 and CDR2 from the germline V gene are LGHNA and YSLEER. The CDR3 consists of 16 residues. The CDR3 region is CASSLSTSGGRSPQYF. The CDR3 region has the DNA TGCGCCAGCAGTCTCTCGACTAGCGGGGGGCGTTCTCCGCAGTATTTT.

V is TRBV6-2 or TRBV6-3 and J is TRBJ1-2, with D maybe TRBD1 (5 bases). V shed 2 bases and J shed 4 bases, with 11 bases lying between them. This CDR3 has 14 residues. The germline V gene has CDR1 MNHEY and CDR2 SVGEGT. CDR3 sequence: CASSYLGDPYGYTF. DNA for the CDR3: TGTGCCAGCAGTTACCTCGGGGACCCCTATGGCTACACCTTC.

The chain employs TRBV6-5 and TRBJ2-3; no reliable D call. Germline values: CDR1 MNHEY, CDR2 SVGAGI. The CDR3 runs 15 residues. V was trimmed by 0 bases and J by 2 bases, leaving 9 bases between them. The CDR3 nucleotides are TGTGCCAGCAGTTACTCGGTCGTAGCCACAGATACGCAGTATTTT. Amino acids: CASSYSVVATDTQYF.

The chain employs TRBV18 and TRBJ1-5, with 7 bases lining up with TRBD1. CDR3 length equals 15 residues. V shed 5 bases, J shed 2 bases, and the junction held 6 bases outside the gene matches. Germline values: CDR1 KGHSH, CDR2 LQKENI. The CDR3 loop reads CASSNDRAGNQPQHF. The CDR3 region has the DNA TGTGCCAGCTCAAACGACAGGGCTGGCAATCAGCCCCAGCATTTT.

This clonotype was seen repeatedly, ten times or more. The chain uses TRBV12-3 or TRBV12-4 and TRBJ2-7; D gene unclear. V gave up 7 bases and J gave up 6 bases, with 16 bases separating them. This CDR3 is 13 amino acids long. The CDR3 is CASKILGLPEQYF. CDR3 in DNA: TGTGCCAGCAAAATTCTAGGCCTGCCCGAGCAGTACTTC.